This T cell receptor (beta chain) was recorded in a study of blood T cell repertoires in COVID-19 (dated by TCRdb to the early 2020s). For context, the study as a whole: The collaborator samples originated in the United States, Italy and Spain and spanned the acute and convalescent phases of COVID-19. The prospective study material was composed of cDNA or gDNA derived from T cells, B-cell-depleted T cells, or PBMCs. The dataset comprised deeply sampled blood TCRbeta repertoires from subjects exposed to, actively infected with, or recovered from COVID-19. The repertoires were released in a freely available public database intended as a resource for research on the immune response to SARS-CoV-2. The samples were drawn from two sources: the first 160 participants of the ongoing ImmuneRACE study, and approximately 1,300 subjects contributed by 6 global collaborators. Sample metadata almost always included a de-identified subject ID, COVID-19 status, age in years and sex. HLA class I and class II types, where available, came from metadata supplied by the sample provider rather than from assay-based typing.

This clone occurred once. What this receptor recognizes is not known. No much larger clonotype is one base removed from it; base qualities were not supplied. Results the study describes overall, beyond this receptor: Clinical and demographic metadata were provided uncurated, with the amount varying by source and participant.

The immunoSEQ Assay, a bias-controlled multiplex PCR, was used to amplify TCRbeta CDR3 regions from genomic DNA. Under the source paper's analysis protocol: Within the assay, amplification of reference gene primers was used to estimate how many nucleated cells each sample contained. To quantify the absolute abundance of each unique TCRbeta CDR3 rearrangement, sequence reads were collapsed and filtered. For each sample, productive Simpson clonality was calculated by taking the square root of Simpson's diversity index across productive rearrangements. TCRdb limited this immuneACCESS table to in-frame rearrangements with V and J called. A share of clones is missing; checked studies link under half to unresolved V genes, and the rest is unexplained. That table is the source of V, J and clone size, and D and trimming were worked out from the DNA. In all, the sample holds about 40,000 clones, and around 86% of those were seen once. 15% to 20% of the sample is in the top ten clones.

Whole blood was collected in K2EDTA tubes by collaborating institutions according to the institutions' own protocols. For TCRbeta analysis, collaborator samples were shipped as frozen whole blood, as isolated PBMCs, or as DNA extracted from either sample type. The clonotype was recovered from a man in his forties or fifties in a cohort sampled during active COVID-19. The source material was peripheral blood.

CDR3 sequence: CASSFNGQPQHF. The base sequence is TGTGCCAGCAGTTTCAACGGGCAGCCCCAGCATTTT. Here the chain combines TRBV12-3 or TRBV12-4 and TRBJ1-5; no confident D gene assignment can be made. The CDR3, cysteine through phenylalanine, is 12 amino acids long. Only CDR3 DNA remains: 36 bases, in frame from the first base. The germline ends are 7 bases apart after V is trimmed by 3 bases and J by 7 bases.